This TCR beta chain was captured in a study of T cell repertoires in cytomegalovirus infection. Looking at the study overall: Indications of both CMV infection and matching HLA type were provided by public TCR beta signatures.

Trimming at V came to 5 bases and at J to 6 bases, leaving 10 bases not matched to a gene. The CDR3 loop spans 14 amino acids. Germline CDR1 is SGHVS and CDR2 is FNYEAQ. Study outcomes and limitations: Ex vivo responses were dominated by HLA-C-restricted CMV-specific TCR beta clonotypes.

This clonotype was counted between two and nine times. Its cognate antigen is unknown. MiXCR, run by TCRdb on the reads, gives a single entry per CDR3 protein. The sample has 26,000 or so distinct CDR3 sequences; under 20% are singletons. The chain recombines TRBV7-6 with TRBJ2-7, with 7 bases aligning to TRBD1. The sequence came from a human donor in good health (CMV status not recorded). Some clones in this sample may be carry-over from other donors' samples. The sample was CD8+ T cells from cultured PBMCs, taken from culture after CMV antigen stimulation. CDR3 in amino acids: CASSRFLTGAEQYF. The CDR3 nucleotides are TGTGCCAGCAGCCGATTCTTAACAGGGGCCGAGCAGTACTTC.